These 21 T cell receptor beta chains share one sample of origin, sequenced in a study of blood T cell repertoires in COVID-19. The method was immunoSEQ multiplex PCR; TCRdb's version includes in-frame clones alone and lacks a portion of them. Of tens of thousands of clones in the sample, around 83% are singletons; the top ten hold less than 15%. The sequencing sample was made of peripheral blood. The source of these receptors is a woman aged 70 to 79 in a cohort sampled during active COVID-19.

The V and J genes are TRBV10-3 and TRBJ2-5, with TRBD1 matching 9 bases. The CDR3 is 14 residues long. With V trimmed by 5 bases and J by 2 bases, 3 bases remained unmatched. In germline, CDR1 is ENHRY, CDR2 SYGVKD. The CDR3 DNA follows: TGTGCCATCAGTTCGACAGGGGGGCAAGAGACCCAGTACTTC. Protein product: CAISSTGGQETQYF.

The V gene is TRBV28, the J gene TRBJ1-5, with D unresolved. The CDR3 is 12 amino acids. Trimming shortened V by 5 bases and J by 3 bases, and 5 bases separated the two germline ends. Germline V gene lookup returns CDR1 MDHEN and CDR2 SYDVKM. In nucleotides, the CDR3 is TGTGCCAGCAGTCCTCTCAATCAGCCCCAGCATTTT. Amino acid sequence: CASSPLNQPQHF.

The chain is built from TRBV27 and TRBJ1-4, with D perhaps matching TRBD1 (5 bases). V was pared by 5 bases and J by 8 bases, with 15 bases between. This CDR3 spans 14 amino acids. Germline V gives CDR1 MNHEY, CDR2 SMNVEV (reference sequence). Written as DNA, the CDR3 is TGTGCCAGCAGTGGAAGGCAGGGAGGCGAAAAACTGTTTTTT. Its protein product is CASSGRQGGEKLFF.

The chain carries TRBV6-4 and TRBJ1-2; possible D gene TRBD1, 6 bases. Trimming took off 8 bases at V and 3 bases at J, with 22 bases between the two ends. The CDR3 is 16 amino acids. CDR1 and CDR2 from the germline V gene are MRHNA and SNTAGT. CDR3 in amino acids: CASEWTASLSYYGYTF. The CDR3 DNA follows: TGTGCCAGCGAATGGACAGCTTCACTATCCTACTATGGCTACACCTTC.

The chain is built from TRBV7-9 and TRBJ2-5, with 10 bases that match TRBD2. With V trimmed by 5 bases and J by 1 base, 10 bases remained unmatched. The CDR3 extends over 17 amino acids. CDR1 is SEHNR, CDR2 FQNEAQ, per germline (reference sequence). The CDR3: CASSLRERLAGQETQYF. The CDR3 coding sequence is TGTGCCAGCAGCCTCCGGGAAAGACTAGCGGGCCAAGAGACCCAGTACTTC.

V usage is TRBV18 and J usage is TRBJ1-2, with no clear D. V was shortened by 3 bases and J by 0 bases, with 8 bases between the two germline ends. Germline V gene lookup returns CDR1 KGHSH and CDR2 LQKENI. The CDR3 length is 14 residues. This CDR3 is CASSPTPTNYGYTF. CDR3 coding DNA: TGTGCCAGCTCACCCACGCCTACTAACTATGGCTACACCTTC. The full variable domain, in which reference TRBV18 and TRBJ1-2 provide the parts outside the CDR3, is NAGVMQNPRHLVRRRGQEARLRCSPMKGHSHVYWYRQLPEEGLKFMVYLQKENIIDESGMPKERFSAEFPKEGPSILRIQQVVRGDSAAYFCASSPTPTNYGYTFGSGTRLTVV.

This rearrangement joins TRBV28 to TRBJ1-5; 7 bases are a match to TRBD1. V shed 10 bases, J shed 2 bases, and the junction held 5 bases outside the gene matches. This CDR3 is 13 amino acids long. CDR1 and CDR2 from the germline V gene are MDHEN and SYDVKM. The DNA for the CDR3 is TGTGCCACCTACACAGGGGGCAATCAGCCCCAGCATTTT. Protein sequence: CATYTGGNQPQHF.

CDR3 sequence reads: CSASPVGQGNEKLFF. In nucleotides, the CDR3 is TGCAGCGCGTCACCTGTGGGACAGGGTAATGAAAAACTGTTTTTT. The chain links TRBV29-1 to TRBJ1-4, with 9 bases identical to TRBD1. CDR1 is SQVTM, CDR2 ANQGSEA, per germline. This CDR3 contains 15 residues. V was clipped by 7 bases and J by 4 bases; unmatched bases: 10.

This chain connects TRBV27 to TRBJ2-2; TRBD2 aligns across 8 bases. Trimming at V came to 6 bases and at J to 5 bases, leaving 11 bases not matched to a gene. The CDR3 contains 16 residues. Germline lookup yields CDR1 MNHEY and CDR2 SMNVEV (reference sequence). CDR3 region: CASSPVYGGRTGELFF. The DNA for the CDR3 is TGTGCCAGCAGCCCGGTTTACGGCGGGAGGACCGGGGAGCTGTTTTTT.

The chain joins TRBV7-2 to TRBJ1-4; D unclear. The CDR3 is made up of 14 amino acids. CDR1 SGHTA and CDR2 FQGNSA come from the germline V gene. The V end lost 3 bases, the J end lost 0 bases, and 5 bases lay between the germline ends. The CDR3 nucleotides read TGTGCCAGCAGCTTCAGTGCAACTAATGAAAAACTGTTTTTT. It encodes CASSFSATNEKLFF. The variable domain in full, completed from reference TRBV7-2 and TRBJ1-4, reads GAGVSQSPSNKVTEKGKDVELRCDPISGHTALYWYRQSLGQGLEFLIYFQGNSAPDKSGLPSDRFSAERTGGSVSTLTIQRTQQEDSAVYLCASSFSATNEKLFFGSGTQLSVL.

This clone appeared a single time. The CDR3 nucleotides read TGCGCCAGCAGCCACCCCAGCGGGAGGGAGCAGTTCTTC. It is translated as CASSHPSGREQFF. This chain joins TRBV4-1 and TRBJ2-1; the match to TRBD2 covers 9 bases. From germline, CDR1 is MGHRA and CDR2 YSYEKL. Unmatched junction bases numbered 4, after V lost 3 bases and J lost 10 bases. The CDR3 contains 13 residues.

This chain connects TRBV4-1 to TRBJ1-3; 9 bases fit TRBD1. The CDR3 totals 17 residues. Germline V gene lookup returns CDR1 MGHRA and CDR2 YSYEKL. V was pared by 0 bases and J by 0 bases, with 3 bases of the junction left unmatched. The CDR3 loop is CASSQDRDRVSGNTIYF. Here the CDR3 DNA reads TGCGCCAGCAGCCAAGACCGGGACAGGGTCTCTGGAAACACCATATATTTT.

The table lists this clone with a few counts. CDR3 residues: CSASARGNQPQHF. DNA of the CDR3: TGCAGTGCTAGTGCGCGGGGCAATCAGCCCCAGCATTTT. The rearrangement joins TRBV20-1 to TRBJ1-5, with D unclear. The CDR3 runs to 13 residues. The germline V and J ends were trimmed by 3 bases and 2 bases, with 8 bases remaining between them. The germline V gene encodes CDR1 DFQATT and CDR2 SNEGSKA (reference sequence).

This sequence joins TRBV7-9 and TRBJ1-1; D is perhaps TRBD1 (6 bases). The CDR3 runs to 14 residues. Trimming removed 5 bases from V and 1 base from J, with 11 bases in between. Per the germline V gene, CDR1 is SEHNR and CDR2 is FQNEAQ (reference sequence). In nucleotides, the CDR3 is TGTGCCAGCAGCGTAGGACAGCCGAACACTGAAGCTTTCTTT. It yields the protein CASSVGQPNTEAFF.

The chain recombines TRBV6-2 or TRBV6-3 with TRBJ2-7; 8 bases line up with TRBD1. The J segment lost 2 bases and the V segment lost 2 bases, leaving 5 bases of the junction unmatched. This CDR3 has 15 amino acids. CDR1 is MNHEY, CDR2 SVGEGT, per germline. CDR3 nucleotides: TGTGCCAGCAGTTACGGGACAGGATACGCCTACGAGCAGTACTTC. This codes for CASSYGTGYAYEQYF.

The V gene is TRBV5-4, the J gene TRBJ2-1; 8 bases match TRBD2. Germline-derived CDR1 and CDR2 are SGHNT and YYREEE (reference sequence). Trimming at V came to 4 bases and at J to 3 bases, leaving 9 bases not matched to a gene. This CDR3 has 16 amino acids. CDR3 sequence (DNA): TGTGCCAGCAGCCCCCCGACTAGCGCCCACTACAATGAGCAGTTCTTC. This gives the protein CASSPPTSAHYNEQFF.

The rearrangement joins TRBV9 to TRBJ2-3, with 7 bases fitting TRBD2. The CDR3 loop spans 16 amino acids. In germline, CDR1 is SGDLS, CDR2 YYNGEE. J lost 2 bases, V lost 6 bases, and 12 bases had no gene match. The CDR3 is CASNGGEPGLTDTQYF. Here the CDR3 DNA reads TGTGCCAGCAATGGGGGGGAGCCGGGGCTCACAGATACGCAGTATTTT.

CDR3 residues: CASNPGVTTEAFF. CDR3 DNA: TGTGCCAGTAACCCCGGGGTGACCACTGAAGCTTTCTTT. V is TRBV19 and J is TRBJ1-1; the D is unclear. This CDR3 spans 13 amino acids. Germline loops: CDR1 LNHDA, CDR2 SQIVND (reference sequence). V was clipped by 7 bases and J by 4 bases, with 13 bases between them.

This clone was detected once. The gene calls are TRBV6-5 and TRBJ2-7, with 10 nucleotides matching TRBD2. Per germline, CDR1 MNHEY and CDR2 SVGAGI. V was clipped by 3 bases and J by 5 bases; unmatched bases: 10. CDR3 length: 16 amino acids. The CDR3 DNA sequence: TGTGCCAGCAGTTATGTCCAATTCGGGACTAGCGACGAGCAGTACTTC. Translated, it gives CASSYVQFGTSDEQYF.

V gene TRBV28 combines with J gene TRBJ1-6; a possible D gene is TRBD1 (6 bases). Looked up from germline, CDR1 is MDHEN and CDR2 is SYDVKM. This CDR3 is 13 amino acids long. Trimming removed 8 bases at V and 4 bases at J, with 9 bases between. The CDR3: CASQQGYNSPLHF. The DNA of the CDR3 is TGTGCCAGCCAACAGGGTTATAATTCACCCCTCCACTTT.

CDR3 protein: CASSERLGGTDKLFF. The DNA of the CDR3 is TGTGCCAGCAGTGAAAGATTGGGGGGAACCGACAAACTGTTTTTT. This chain links TRBV6-1 with TRBJ1-4, with a possible D match to TRBD1 (5 bases). Germline CDR1 and CDR2: MNHNS and SASEGT. Trimming removed 2 bases at V and 11 bases at J, with 18 bases between. The CDR3 is 15 residues long.